These T cell receptor beta chains were read from a single sample in a study of blood T cell repertoires in COVID-19. The data were produced by immunoSEQ multiplex PCR, yet TCRdb's version contains in-frame clones alone and is incomplete. The sample carries 65,000 to 75,000 clones, 83% recorded once. The sample was peripheral blood. These receptors were obtained from an elderly man with acute or convalescent COVID-19. Each CDR3 is given with its conserved first and last residue. Fields, in order: V gene, D gene, J gene, clone size, CDR3 DNA, CDR3 protein. D genes are given only for firm matches. Rows give clone size only sometimes, using once, few, many, or a class for an expanded clone.

TRBV28	TRBD2	TRBJ2-2	once	TGTGCCAGCACCATACTAGCGGGAGCTCCGTTTGTCGGGGAGCTGTTTTTT	CASTILAGAPFVGELFF
TRBV18	-	TRBJ1-2	-	TGTGCCAGCTCACCAGACAGCAGCTATGGCTACACCTTC	CASSPDSSYGYTF
TRBV6-5	-	TRBJ1-6	-	TGTGCCAGCAGTTCAGGGGCCAGGGGAAGTTCACCCCTCCACTTT	CASSSGARGSSPLHF
TRBV6-5	TRBD1	TRBJ2-7	-	TGTGCCAGCCGGCAGGGGGCTGAAGTCTACGAGCAGTACTTC	CASRQGAEVYEQYF
TRBV3-1/TRBV3-2	-	TRBJ1-1	-	TGTGCCAGCAGCGGACAGCCCCCTTTTCGTCGGGCTTTCTTT	CASSGQPPFRRAFF
TRBV18	TRBD1	TRBJ1-5	-	TGTGCCAGCTCACCATCCGATACTAGGGACAGGGCTGGGAGCAATCAGCCCCAGCATTTT	CASSPSDTRDRAGSNQPQHF
TRBV5-1	-	TRBJ2-1	-	TGCGCCAGCAGCTTGGGTGAGGGTGAGCAGTTCTTC	CASSLGEGEQFF
TRBV2	TRBD2	TRBJ2-1	-	TGTGCCAGCAAACGACTAGCGGGAGGGCACAATGAGCAGTTCTTC	CASKRLAGGHNEQFF
TRBV7-3	TRBD1	TRBJ2-5	-	TGTGCCAGCAGCTCCTCGACAGGGGGCGAGACCCAGTACTTC	CASSSSTGGETQYF
TRBV7-9	-	TRBJ1-3	-	TGTGCCAGCAGCTCCTACCACAGGGAATCTGGAAACACCATATATTTT	CASSSYHRESGNTIYF
TRBV28	-	TRBJ1-1	few	TGTGCCAGCAGTCTACCGATGTCAACTGAAGCTTTCTTT	CASSLPMSTEAFF
TRBV18	-	TRBJ2-7	-	TGTGCCAGCTCACCATCGTCCTACGAGCAGTACTTC	CASSPSSYEQYF
TRBV15	-	TRBJ2-2	-	TGTGCCACCAGCAGAGATTTGCAGGGGGGCACCGGGGAGCTGTTTTTT	CATSRDLQGGTGELFF
TRBV20-1	TRBD2	TRBJ2-1	-	TGCAGTGCTAGTTTAGGGTCCCGGGCGGGGGTACAATCTGAGCAGTTCTTC	CSASLGSRAGVQSEQFF
TRBV18	TRBD1	TRBJ2-7	few	TGTGCCAGCTCACCACTCCAGGGGGCCAGCTCCTACGAGCAGTACTTC	CASSPLQGASSYEQYF
TRBV7-3	TRBD1	TRBJ1-1	-	TGTGCCAGCAGCTCGGGACAGCTGAACACTGAAGCTTTCTTT	CASSSGQLNTEAFF
TRBV27	TRBD1	TRBJ1-2	-	TGTGCCAGCACCCTTCGACAGGGTAAGAACTATGGCTACACCTTC	CASTLRQGKNYGYTF
TRBV5-1	TRBD2	TRBJ2-2	-	TGCGCCAGCAGCCCGTCCCTGACTAGCGGGGGGCCCGGGGAGCTGTTTTTT	CASSPSLTSGGPGELFF
TRBV19	-	TRBJ1-4	-	TGTGCCAGTAGTACCTACAGGGTAGGCGGCGAAAAACTGTTTTTT	CASSTYRVGGEKLFF
TRBV10-1	-	TRBJ2-2	-	TGCGCCAGCAGTGAGGTCATGGACAGCCCCGAGGGGACCGGGGAGCTGTTTTTT	CASSEVMDSPEGTGELFF
TRBV19	TRBD2	TRBJ2-1	-	TGTGCCAGTAGTATCCCTAGCGGGGGTACAGCTGCCCCCTACAATGAGCAGTTCTTC	CASSIPSGGTAAPYNEQFF
TRBV6-4	-	TRBJ1-5	-	TGTGCCCCGGGGGGGGCTCCCAATCAGCCCCAGCATTTT	CAPGGAPNQPQHF
TRBV5-1	TRBD1	TRBJ1-5	once	TGCGCCAGCAGCTTGGGGACAGGGGAACCTCAGCCCCAGCATTTT	CASSLGTGEPQPQHF
TRBV6-2/TRBV6-3	TRBD1	TRBJ2-1	-	TGTGCCAGCAGTCGAGACAGGGTCCACGCTGAGCAGTTCTTC	CASSRDRVHAEQFF
TRBV9	TRBD1	TRBJ1-1	-	TGTGCCAGCAGCCGCGGGGGGACAGAATCCAACACTGAAGCTTTCTTT	CASSRGGTESNTEAFF
TRBV7-8	TRBD1	TRBJ1-2	-	TGTGCCAGCAGCTTAGGCTGGAGGGGGCCCTCCAGGGGCTACACCTTC	CASSLGWRGPSRGYTF
TRBV28	TRBD1	TRBJ1-2	-	TGTGCCGGAGGGGACAGAGCCGGTTATGGGGATGGCTACACCTTC	CAGGDRAGYGDGYTF
TRBV6-2/TRBV6-3	-	TRBJ2-2	once	TGTGCCAGCAGTTATCCAGGGGAGCTGTTTTTT	CASSYPGELFF
TRBV13	TRBD2	TRBJ2-3	once	TGTGCCAGCAGCTTAAGGCTTAGCGGGAGGCCCCTTAGCACAGATACGCAGTATTTT	CASSLRLSGRPLSTDTQYF
TRBV19	-	TRBJ1-6	once	TGTGCCAGTAGACAGCTGAGCTCCTATAATTCACCCCTCCACTTT	CASRQLSSYNSPLHF
TRBV28	-	TRBJ1-1	-	TGTGCCAGCCAGGGGTGGGGTGAAGCTTTCTTT	CASQGWGEAFF
TRBV11-2	-	TRBJ2-6	-	TGTGCCAGCATGCGAGCAGGGACTGGGGCCAACGTCCTGACTTTC	CASMRAGTGANVLTF
TRBV4-1	-	TRBJ1-1	-	TGCGCCAGCAGCCCCGCGGGGGTGAACACTGAAGCTTTCTTT	CASSPAGVNTEAFF
TRBV5-1	-	TRBJ1-2	-	TGCGCCAGCAGCTTGGAGACAGGATTTGGCTATGGCTACACCTTC	CASSLETGFGYGYTF
TRBV6-2/TRBV6-3	-	TRBJ2-1	-	TGTGCCAGCACCCCTACAGGGATCCGGAACAATGAGCAGTTCTTC	CASTPTGIRNNEQFF
TRBV19	TRBD1	TRBJ1-3	-	TGTGCCAGTAGCAGCTCGGGACAGGGGGCTGCTGGAAACACCATATATTTT	CASSSSGQGAAGNTIYF
TRBV5-1	TRBD2	TRBJ2-1	-	TGCGCCAGCAGCTTGCCCGGGACTAGCAGTGAGCAGTTCTTC	CASSLPGTSSEQFF
TRBV19	-	TRBJ2-7	-	TGTGCCAGTAGTGGGGACACCTCCTACGAGCAGTACTTC	CASSGDTSYEQYF
TRBV19	TRBD1	TRBJ1-1	-	TGTGCCAGTAGTATCGATCGAGGGGACAGGGAGGATGAAGCTTTCTTT	CASSIDRGDREDEAFF
TRBV5-1	-	TRBJ2-2	-	TGCGCCAGCAGCTTTGGTACAGTAAACACCGGGGAGCTGTTTTTT	CASSFGTVNTGELFF
TRBV7-3	-	TRBJ1-1	-	TGTGCCAGCAGCTTAAAGGGGGGGACCACTGAAGCTTTCTTT	CASSLKGGTTEAFF
TRBV4-3	-	TRBJ2-2	-	TGCGCCAGCAGCCAAGATTTCGGAAGGAGCGGGGAGCTGTTTTTT	CASSQDFGRSGELFF
TRBV7-2	-	TRBJ2-3	-	TGTGCCAGCAGCTTGTCGGTGGCAGATACGCAGTATTTT	CASSLSVADTQYF